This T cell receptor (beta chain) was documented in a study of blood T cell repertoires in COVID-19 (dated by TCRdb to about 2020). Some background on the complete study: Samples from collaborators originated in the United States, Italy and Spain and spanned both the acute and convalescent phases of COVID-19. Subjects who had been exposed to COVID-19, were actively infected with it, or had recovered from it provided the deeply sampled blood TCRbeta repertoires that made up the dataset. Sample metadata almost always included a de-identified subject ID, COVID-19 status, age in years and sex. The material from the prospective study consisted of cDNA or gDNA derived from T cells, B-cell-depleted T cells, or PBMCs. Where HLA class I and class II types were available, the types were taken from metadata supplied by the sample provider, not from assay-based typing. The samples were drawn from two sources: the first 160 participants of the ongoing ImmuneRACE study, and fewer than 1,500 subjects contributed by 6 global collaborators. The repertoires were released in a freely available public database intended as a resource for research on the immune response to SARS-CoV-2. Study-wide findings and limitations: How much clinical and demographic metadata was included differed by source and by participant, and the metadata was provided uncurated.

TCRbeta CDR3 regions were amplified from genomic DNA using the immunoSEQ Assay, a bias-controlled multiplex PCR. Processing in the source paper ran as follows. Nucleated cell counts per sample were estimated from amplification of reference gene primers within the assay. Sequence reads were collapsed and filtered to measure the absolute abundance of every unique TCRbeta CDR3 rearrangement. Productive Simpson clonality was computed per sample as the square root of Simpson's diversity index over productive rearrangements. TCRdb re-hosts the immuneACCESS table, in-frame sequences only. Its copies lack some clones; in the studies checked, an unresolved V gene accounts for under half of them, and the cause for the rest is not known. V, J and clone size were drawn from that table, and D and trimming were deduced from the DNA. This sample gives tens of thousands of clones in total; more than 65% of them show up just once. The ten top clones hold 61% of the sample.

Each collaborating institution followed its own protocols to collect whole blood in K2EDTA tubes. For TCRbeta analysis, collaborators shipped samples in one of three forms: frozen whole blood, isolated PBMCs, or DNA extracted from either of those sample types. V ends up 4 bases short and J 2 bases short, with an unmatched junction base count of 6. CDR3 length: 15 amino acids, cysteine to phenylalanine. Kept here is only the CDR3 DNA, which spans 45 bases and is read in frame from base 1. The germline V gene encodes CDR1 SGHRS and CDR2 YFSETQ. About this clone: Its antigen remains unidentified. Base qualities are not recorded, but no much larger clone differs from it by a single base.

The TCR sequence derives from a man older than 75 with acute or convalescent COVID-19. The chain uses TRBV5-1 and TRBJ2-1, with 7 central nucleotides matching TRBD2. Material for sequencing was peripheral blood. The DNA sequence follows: TGCGCCAGCAGCCCGAGCGGGACTACCTACAATGAGCAGTTCTTC. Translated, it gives CASSPSGTTYNEQFF.